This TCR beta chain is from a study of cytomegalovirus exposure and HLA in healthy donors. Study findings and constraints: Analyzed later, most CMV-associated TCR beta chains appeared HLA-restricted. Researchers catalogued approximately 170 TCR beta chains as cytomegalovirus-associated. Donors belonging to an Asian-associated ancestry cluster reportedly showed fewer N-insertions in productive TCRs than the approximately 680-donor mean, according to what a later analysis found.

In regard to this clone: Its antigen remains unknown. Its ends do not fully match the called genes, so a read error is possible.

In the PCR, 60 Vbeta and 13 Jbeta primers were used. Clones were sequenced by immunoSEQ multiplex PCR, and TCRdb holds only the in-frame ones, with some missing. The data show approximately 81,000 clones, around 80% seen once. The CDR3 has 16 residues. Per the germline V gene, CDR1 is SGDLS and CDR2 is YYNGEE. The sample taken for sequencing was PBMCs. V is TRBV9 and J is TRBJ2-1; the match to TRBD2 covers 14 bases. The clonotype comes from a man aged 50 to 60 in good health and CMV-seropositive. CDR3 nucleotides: TGTGCCAGCAGCCCGACCGGGACTAGCGGGAGCAATCAGCAGTTCTTC. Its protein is CASSPTGTSGSNQQFF.